These 18 T cell receptor beta chains were all obtained from the same sample, sequenced in a study of CD8 T cells in Susac syndrome. RNA was extracted with the RNeasy kit, and a quantity of about 0.45 to 1 ug was reverse transcribed using random hexamers. TCRdb independently ran MiXCR on the immunoSEQ multiplex PCR reads; one entry per CDR3 protein. The sample shows around 270,000 distinct CDR3 sequences, roughly 90% of them seen only once. Sequencing input: CD8+ T cells from PBMCs. These receptor sequences come from a human donor with multiple sclerosis.

The V call is TRBV4-3, the J call TRBJ2-1; the match to TRBD2 covers 7 bases. Germline CDR1 is LGHNA and CDR2 is YSLEER. V shed 0 bases and J 7 bases; nucleotides not matched to a gene: 6. The CDR3 has 15 amino acids. The chain's CDR3 is CASSQDRAGQNEQFF. The CDR3 region has the DNA TGCGCCAGCAGCCAAGATAGAGCGGGGCAAAATGAGCAGTTCTTC.

The chain joins TRBV5-6 to TRBJ2-1; 10 nucleotides match TRBD1. CDR1 is SGHDT and CDR2 is YYEEEE in the germline V gene. Losses at the gene ends were 4 bases for V and 8 bases for J; bases not matched to a gene: 12. The CDR3 covers 16 residues. The CDR3 here is CASSAVPGQGTDEQFF. DNA for the CDR3: TGTGCCAGCAGCGCCGTCCCGGGACAGGGGACCGATGAGCAGTTCTTC.

The V and J genes are TRBV2 and TRBJ1-1; D is uncertain. The germline V gene encodes CDR1 SNHLY and CDR2 FYNNEI. The V and J ends lost 4 bases and 1 base respectively, with 10 bases between them. CDR3 length equals 14 residues. CDR3 sequence reads: CASSGLPQNTEAFF. The CDR3 coding sequence is TGTGCCAGCAGTGGCCTTCCTCAGAACACTGAAGCTTTCTTT.

This clonotype was detected only once. The chain has TRBV27 and TRBJ2-3; 12 nucleotides agree with TRBD2. Germline CDR1 and CDR2: MNHEY and SMNVEV (reference sequence). The CDR3 runs to 16 residues. Losses at the gene ends were 5 bases for V and 6 bases for J; bases not matched to a gene: 9. CDR3 sequence reads: CASSPLAGGPYDTQYF. The CDR3 DNA is TGTGCCAGCAGTCCCCTAGCGGGAGGGCCCTACGATACGCAGTATTTT.

This rearrangement joins TRBV9 to TRBJ1-1, with a weak D call TRBD1 (5 bases). Trimming took 3 bases from V and 5 from J, leaving 17 bases between them. Germline values: CDR1 SGDLS, CDR2 YYNGEE. This CDR3 is 15 amino acids long. CDR3 loop: CASSASGQGRTEAFF. CDR3 nucleotide sequence: TGTGCCAGCAGCGCCAGTGGGCAGGGTAGGACTGAAGCTTTCTTT.

The chain recombines TRBV6-1 with TRBJ2-7; D possibly uses TRBD1 or TRBD2 (5 bases each). Trimming took 1 base from V and 2 from J, leaving 9 bases between them. The CDR3 is 14 residues long. Germline CDR1 and CDR2: MNHNS and SASEGT. CDR3 nucleotides: TGTGCCAGCAGTGAAGGGGGGTTCGCCTACGAGCAGTACTTC. Translating gives CASSEGGFAYEQYF.

This chain uses TRBV25-1 with TRBJ2-3, with a possible D match to TRBD2 (6 bases). V lost 10 bases and J lost 6, with 23 bases in between. The CDR3 has 15 amino acids. In germline, CDR1 is MGHDK, CDR2 SYGVNS. For the CDR3, the DNA is TGTGCCACCCAAGGTGGGGACTCACTATGGGATACGCAGTATTTT. Protein product: CATQGGDSLWDTQYF.

This clonotype was seen a handful of times. The chain has TRBV9 and TRBJ2-7, with TRBD2 as a possible D gene (6 bases). The CDR3 is 14 amino acids. Germline V lookup: CDR1 SGDLS, CDR2 YYNGEE. With 3 bases removed from V and 0 bases from J, the gap between germline ends came to 10 bases. As DNA, the CDR3 is TGTGCCAGCAGCGCCCAGGGACTCTCCTACGAGCAGTACTTC. Encoded protein: CASSAQGLSYEQYF.

The chain carries TRBV20-1 and TRBJ2-2; TRBD2 might be the D (5 bases). Per germline, CDR1 DFQATT and CDR2 SNEGSKA (reference sequence). The CDR3 consists of 15 residues. The V end lost 3 bases, the J end lost 0 bases, and 11 bases lay between the germline ends. The CDR3 reads CSASLRVPNTGELFF. The CDR3 bases are TGCAGTGCTAGTCTGCGGGTCCCGAACACCGGGGAGCTGTTTTTT.

The chain recombines TRBV12-2 with TRBJ1-5. TRBV12-2 counts as a pseudogene. This CDR3 region has 15 residues. This CDR3 is CASRFGRESNQPQHF. The CDR3 nucleotides are TGTGCAAGTCGCTTCGGGAGGGAGAGCAATCAGCCCCAGCATTTT.

This clonotype was observed a handful of times. CDR3 in amino acids: CASSPGTGGHEQYF. The CDR3 DNA reads TGTGCCAGCAGCCCCGGGACAGGGGGGCACGAGCAGTACTTC. The chain joins TRBV6-1 to TRBJ2-7, with 11 nucleotides matching TRBD1. Trimming removed 6 bases from V and 5 bases from J; junction bases left unmatched: 6. Per germline, CDR1 MNHNS and CDR2 SASEGT. CDR3 size: 14 residues.

This chain links TRBV6-6 with TRBJ1-4, with TRBD1 matching over 7 bases. The CDR3 sequence is 15 residues long. Germline CDR1 is MNHNY and CDR2 is SVGAGI (reference sequence). V was pared by 4 bases and J by 5 bases, with 7 bases of the junction left unmatched. DNA for the CDR3: TGTGCCAGCAGTTTGGCGGGACAGTTCAATGAAAAACTGTTTTTT. It translates to CASSLAGQFNEKLFF.

The V and J genes are TRBV3-1 and TRBJ2-1; no clear D. Germline lookup yields CDR1 LGHDT and CDR2 YNNKEL (reference sequence). V was shortened by 0 bases and J by 9 bases, with 9 bases between the two germline ends. The CDR3 is made up of 13 amino acids. CDR3 protein: CASSQERGTEQFF. In nucleotides, the CDR3 is TGTGCCAGCAGCCAAGAACGAGGAACTGAGCAGTTCTTC.

A single count supports this clonotype. One junction end does not reproduce the germline sequence, and a read error may be involved. CDR3 in amino acids: CASSPTSASTDTQYF. The CDR3 coding sequence is TGTGCTAGCAGCCCGACTAGCGCTAGCACAGATACGCAGTATTTT. This sequence joins TRBV7-7 and TRBJ2-3, with TRBD2 matching 8 bases. The CDR3 is 15 residues long. CDR1 and CDR2 from the germline V gene are SSHAT and FNYEAQ (reference sequence).

The V and J genes are TRBV7-9 and TRBJ2-5, with D perhaps assigned TRBD1 or TRBD2 (5 bases each). V lost 4 bases and J lost 5, with 17 bases in between. There are 15 residues in the CDR3. Germline V CDR1 and CDR2: SEHNR, FQNEAQ (reference sequence). The CDR3 DNA reads TGTGCCAGCAGCTCCGGGACGGTGGTGCAGGAGACCCAGTACTTC. It translates to CASSSGTVVQETQYF.

The chain links TRBV6-2 or TRBV6-3 to TRBJ2-4; D is perhaps TRBD1 (7 bases). The CDR3 contains 15 residues. CDR1 MNHEY and CDR2 SVGEGT come from the germline V gene. Trimming stripped 5 bases from V and 7 bases from J, with 18 bases between. CDR3 bases: TGTGCCAGCAGTCGGGACAGATCGGGGGCCAACATTCAGTACTTC. Residues: CASSRDRSGANIQYF.

The gene calls are TRBV3-1 and TRBJ2-5; 7 nucleotides match TRBD2. V was pared by 0 bases and J by 1 base, with 2 bases of the junction left unmatched. Germline V gives CDR1 LGHDT, CDR2 YNNKEL (reference sequence). This CDR3 has 15 amino acids. CDR3 nucleotides: TGTGCCAGCAGCCAAGATAGGGAGGGCCAAGAGACCCAGTACTTC. Translating gives CASSQDREGQETQYF.

The gene calls are TRBV10-3 and TRBJ2-7; TRBD1 matches at 10 bases. The CDR3 length is 13 residues. The V gene's germline CDR1 is ENHRY and CDR2 SYGVKD. V shed 10 bases, J shed 6 bases, and the junction held 9 bases outside the gene matches. The CDR3 reads CATWTGGGLEQYF. The CDR3 bases are TGTGCCACCTGGACAGGGGGGGGTCTCGAGCAGTACTTC.